Presented here are 23 T cell receptor beta chains from one specimen sequenced in a study of Graves' ophthalmopathy and Graves' hyperthyroidism. Amplification of TCR beta CDR3 regions used RNA transcripts. The authors performed first-round RT-PCR with HTBI primers and then a second-round multiplex PCR. MiXCR, applied by TCRdb to the multiplex PCR reads, yields one record per CDR3 protein. The sample lists 1 million to 1.3 million distinct CDR3 sequences; about 35% were seen once. The sequencing input was peripheral blood or thyroid tissue (not recorded which). Receptors were obtained from an adult man with Graves' hyperthyroidism.

The J gene is TRBJ1-3, the V gene TRBV7-2; the D is unclear. Germline CDR1 reads SGHTA; CDR2 reads FQGNSA. Trimming removed 6 bases from V and 7 bases from J, with 10 bases in between. This CDR3 is 12 amino acids long. CDR3 residues: CASRDDRNTIYF. The DNA for the CDR3 is TGTGCCAGCAGGGACGACCGGAACACCATATATTTT.

In its sample, this clonotype was seen many times. At one of its ends the junction is not consistent with the germline gene, which may arise from a read error. The gene calls are TRBV29-1 and TRBJ2-6; D is unresolved. Germline CDR1 SQVTM, CDR2 ANQGSEA. This CDR3 comprises 13 residues. DNA of the CDR3: TGCAGCGTGGAAGAATCCGGGGCCAACGTCCTGACTTTC. It codes for CSVEESGANVLTF.

This clonotype occurred a few times. The gene calls are TRBV20-1 and TRBJ1-2, with 9 bases fitting TRBD1. Unmatched junction bases numbered 11, after V lost 4 bases and J lost 8 bases. CDR1 is DFQATT, CDR2 SNEGSKA, per germline (reference sequence). The CDR3 covers 14 residues. CDR3 sequence: CSAKAGTGWGGYTF. The DNA for the CDR3 is TGCAGTGCTAAGGCCGGGACAGGGTGGGGAGGCTACACCTTC.

This clonotype was recorded a few times. The J gene is TRBJ1-3, the V gene TRBV4-2; D ambiguous. This CDR3 has 15 residues. Germline V gene lookup returns CDR1 LGHNA and CDR2 YNFKEQ. V was trimmed by 7 bases and J by 0 bases, leaving 13 bases between them. The CDR3 sequence: CASTWEADSGNTIYF. The DNA for the CDR3 is TGTGCCAGCACTTGGGAGGCAGACTCTGGAAACACCATATATTTT.

This clonotype was counted a few times. The junction departs from germline at one end; a sequencing error may be responsible. J is TRBJ2-5 and V is TRBV7-6; a possible D gene is TRBD1 (6 bases). Germline V lookup: CDR1 SGHVS, CDR2 FNYEAQ. The CDR3 extends over 17 amino acids. The CDR3 DNA reads TGTGCCAGCAACTTACCGCAGACGGACAGACTAAAAGAGACCCAGTACTTC. It is translated as CASNLPQTDRLKETQYF. Supplemented by reference TRBV7-6 and TRBJ2-5, the full variable domain reads GAGVSQSPRYKVTKRGQDVALRCDPISGHVSLYWYRQALGQGPEFLTYFNYEAQQDKSGLPNDRFSAERPEGSISTLTIQRTEQRDSAMYRCASNLPQTDRLKETQYFGPGTRLLVL.

This clonotype was detected ten times or more. The rearrangement uses TRBV5-1 and TRBJ1-1, with TRBD1 matching 8 bases. The CDR3 sequence is 15 residues long. Germline CDR1 is SGHRS and CDR2 is YFSETQ. With 5 bases clipped from V and 5 bases from J, the junction kept 11 bases outside the gene matches. CDR3 DNA sequence: TGCGCCAGCAGACTGACAACAGGGGGACCAACTGAAGCTTTCTTT. This encodes CASRLTTGGPTEAFF.

This sequence joins TRBV28 and TRBJ2-5; D is perhaps TRBD1 (5 bases). CDR3 size: 15 residues. Trimming removed 4 bases from V and 5 bases from J, with 17 bases in between. Germline loops: CDR1 MDHEN, CDR2 SYDVKM. Written as DNA, the CDR3 is TGTGCCAGCAGTTCCCGACAGATTATAGTTGAGACCCAGTACTTC. It encodes CASSSRQIIVETQYF. Supplemented by reference TRBV28 and TRBJ2-5, the full variable domain reads DVKVTQSSRYLVKRTGEKVFLECVQDMDHENMFWYRQDPGLGLRLIYFSYDVKMKEKGDIPEGYSVSREKKERFSLILESASTNQTSMYLCASSSRQIIVETQYFGPGTRLLVL.

This rearrangement joins TRBV5-6 to TRBJ2-2, with D possibly being TRBD2 (6 bases). Germline lookup yields CDR1 SGHDT and CDR2 YYEEEE. There are 14 residues in the CDR3. V was trimmed by 4 bases and J by 5 bases, leaving 12 bases between them. CDR3: CASSRDGGTGELFF. The CDR3 DNA is TGTGCCAGCAGCCGGGATGGAGGGACCGGGGAGCTGTTTTTT.

Of note for this clonotype: This may stem from a read error, because a much larger clone lies one nucleotide away. The CDR3 nucleotides are TGTGCCATCAGTCCCCAGGGGAGCAGCACTGAAGCTTTCTTT. Encoded protein: CAISPQGSSTEAFF. This chain connects TRBV10-3 to TRBJ1-1, with a tentative D call TRBD1 (6 bases). V lost 5 bases and J lost 4, with 14 bases in between. The length of the CDR3 is 14 residues. CDR1 and CDR2 from the germline V gene are ENHRY and SYGVKD.

This clonotype was detected ten times or more. The chain is built from TRBV10-3 and TRBJ1-2; unclear D gene. V was clipped by 0 bases and J by 4 bases, with 12 bases between them. Per germline, CDR1 ENHRY and CDR2 SYGVKD. This CDR3 is 15 amino acids long. The CDR3 spells CAISESGGSSYGYTF. The CDR3 nucleotides read TGTGCCATCAGTGAGTCTGGAGGATCTTCCTATGGCTACACCTTC.

This clonotype was seen a few times. The gene calls are TRBV6-5 and TRBJ1-1; the match to TRBD1 covers 10 bases. After removal of 5 bases from V and 5 bases from J, the junction contained 5 bases not matched to a gene. CDR1 and CDR2 (germline): MNHEY, SVGAGI. CDR3 length equals 14 residues. CDR3 nucleotide sequence: TGTGCCAGCAGTCGTGACAGGGGGCAAACTGAAGCTTTCTTT. This translates into CASSRDRGQTEAFF.

The rearrangement links TRBV24-1 to TRBJ1-5, with D tentatively TRBD1 (6 bases). V lost 3 bases and J 7 bases, leaving 12 bases between the germline ends. There are 14 residues in the CDR3. Per the germline V gene, CDR1 is KGHDR and CDR2 is SFDVKD. CDR3 nucleotide sequence: TGTGCCACCAGTGATCGACAGGTTCGACAGCCCCAGCATTTT. Protein: CATSDRQVRQPQHF.

Notes on this clonotype: One end of the junction does not line up with germline, which may come from a read error. The rearrangement uses TRBV7-2 and TRBJ2-7; the D gene is possibly TRBD1 (6 bases). There are 14 residues in the CDR3. Germline CDR1 and CDR2: SGHTA and FQGNSA. The CDR3 here is CASSSEGGYYEQHF. The DNA for the CDR3 is TGTGCCAGCAGCTCAGAAGGGGGATACTACGAGCAGCACTTC.

This clonotype was counted many times. The V call is TRBV9, the J call TRBJ2-7, with D possibly being TRBD2 (6 bases). V was shortened by 0 bases and J by 0 bases, with 10 bases between the two germline ends. Germline CDR1 reads SGDLS; CDR2 reads YYNGEE. CDR3 length equals 15 residues. The CDR3 loop reads CASSVAGGFSYEQYF. As DNA, the CDR3 is TGTGCCAGCAGCGTAGCTGGGGGGTTCTCCTACGAGCAGTACTTC.

This clonotype was observed many times. The rearrangement uses TRBV6-5 and TRBJ2-7; D is undetermined. The CDR3 is made up of 13 amino acids. V lost 2 bases, J lost 4 bases, and 9 bases lay in between. CDR1 is MNHEY and CDR2 is SVGAGI in the germline V gene. CDR3 in amino acids: CASSYQREYEQYF. CDR3 coding DNA: TGTGCCAGCAGTTACCAACGCGAATACGAGCAGTACTTC.

This clonotype was detected many times. The chain is built from TRBV19 and TRBJ2-7; 8 nucleotides align to TRBD1. The CDR3 totals 13 residues. Germline V gives CDR1 LNHDA, CDR2 SQIVND (reference sequence). The J segment lost 5 bases and the V segment lost 10 bases, leaving 10 bases of the junction unmatched. The CDR3 bases are TGTGCCACCTCGGACAGGGCCCTCAACGAGCAGTACTTC. Its translation is CATSDRALNEQYF.

The rearrangement joins TRBV9 to TRBJ2-2, with 10 bases aligning to TRBD2. Germline V gives CDR1 SGDLS, CDR2 YYNGEE. J lost 4 bases, V lost 4 bases, and 7 bases had no gene match. The CDR3 contains 16 residues. This chain's CDR3 is CASSQMGLASTGELFF. The CDR3 DNA follows: TGTGCCAGCAGCCAGATGGGACTAGCGAGCACCGGGGAGCTGTTTTTT.

The V gene is TRBV20-1, the J gene TRBJ1-5; D gene uncertain. The V and J ends lost 1 base and 5 bases respectively, with 12 bases between them. CDR3 size: 14 residues. Germline V gene lookup returns CDR1 DFQATT and CDR2 SNEGSKA (reference sequence). In DNA form, the CDR3 reads TGCAGTGCTAGAGCAGGAAACGGTTATCAGCCCCAGCATTTT. Translating gives CSARAGNGYQPQHF.

The V and J genes are TRBV6-6 and TRBJ2-7, with a tentative D call TRBD1 (6 bases). V was cut by 2 bases and J by 2 bases, with 10 bases left in between. The CDR3 sequence is 14 residues long. Looked up from germline, CDR1 is MNHNY and CDR2 is SVGAGI (reference sequence). The CDR3 is CASSYEGQTYEQYF. In DNA, the CDR3 is TGTGCCAGCAGTTACGAGGGACAAACCTACGAGCAGTACTTC.

As to this clonotype: With a much larger clone just one base away, this may be a read error. The genes are TRBV6-6 and TRBJ1-5; the D is unclear. The CDR3 runs to 14 residues. Germline-derived CDR1 and CDR2 are MNHNY and SVGAGI (reference sequence). As DNA, the CDR3 is TGTGCCATCAGTTACTCGACCGGGGATCAGCCCCAGCATTTT. Amino acid sequence: CAISYSTGDQPQHF.

The chain links TRBV20-1 to TRBJ1-6; the D gene is possibly TRBD1 (5 bases). Trimming removed 3 bases from V and 0 bases from J, with 15 bases in between. Germline loops: CDR1 DFQATT, CDR2 SNEGSKA (reference sequence). The CDR3 is 17 residues long. In nucleotides, the CDR3 is TGCAGTGCTAGTCCCAGGGACGGCAGCTCCTATAATTCACCCCTCCACTTT. Translating it yields CSASPRDGSSYNSPLHF.

V usage is TRBV29-1 and J usage is TRBJ1-2; no definite D call. The ends were cut back, 8 bases at V and 4 bases at J, with 17 bases in the middle. Germline CDR1 reads SQVTM; CDR2 reads ANQGSEA. CDR3 size: 13 residues. In DNA form, the CDR3 reads TGCAGCACCGTTGGGTTCTCGGTCTATGGCTACACCTTC. It is translated as CSTVGFSVYGYTF.

The sample holds many counts of this clonotype. This chain joins TRBV29-1 and TRBJ2-2; D gene unclear. V shed 4 bases and J shed 1 base, with 4 bases lying between them. This CDR3 has 12 amino acids. The V gene's germline CDR1 is SQVTM and CDR2 ANQGSEA. The chain's CDR3 is CSVAGNTGELFF. CDR3 nucleotide sequence: TGCAGCGTTGCAGGGAACACCGGGGAGCTGTTTTTT.